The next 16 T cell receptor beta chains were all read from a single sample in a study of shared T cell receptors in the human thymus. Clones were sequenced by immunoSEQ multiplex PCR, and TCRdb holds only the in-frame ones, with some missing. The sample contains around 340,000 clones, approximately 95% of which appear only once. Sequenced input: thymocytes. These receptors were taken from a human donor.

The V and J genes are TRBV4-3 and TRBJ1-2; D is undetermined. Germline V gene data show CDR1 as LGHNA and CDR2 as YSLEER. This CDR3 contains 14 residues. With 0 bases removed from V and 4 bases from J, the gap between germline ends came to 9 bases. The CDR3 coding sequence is TGCGCCAGCAGCCAAGAGGAGCGGGGCTATGGCTACACCTTC. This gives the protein CASSQEERGYGYTF.

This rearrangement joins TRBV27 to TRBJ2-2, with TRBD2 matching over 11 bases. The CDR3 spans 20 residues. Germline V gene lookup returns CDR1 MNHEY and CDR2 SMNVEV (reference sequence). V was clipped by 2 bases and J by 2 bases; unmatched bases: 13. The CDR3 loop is CASSLPSPTSGEGNTGELFF. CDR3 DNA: TGTGCCAGCAGTTTACCCTCTCCGACTAGCGGGGAAGGAAACACCGGGGAGCTGTTTTTT.

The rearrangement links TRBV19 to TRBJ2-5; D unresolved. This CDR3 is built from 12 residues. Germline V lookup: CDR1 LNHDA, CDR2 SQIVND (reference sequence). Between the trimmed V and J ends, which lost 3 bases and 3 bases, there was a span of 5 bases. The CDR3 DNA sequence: TGTGCCAGTAGTATCCGGAAAGAGACCCAGTACTTC. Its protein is CASSIRKETQYF.

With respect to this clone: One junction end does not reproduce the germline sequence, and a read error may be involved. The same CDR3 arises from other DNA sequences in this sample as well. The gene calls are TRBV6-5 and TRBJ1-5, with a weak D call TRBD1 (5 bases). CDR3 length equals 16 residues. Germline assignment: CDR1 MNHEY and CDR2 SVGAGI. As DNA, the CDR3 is TGTGCCAGCAGTTACTCGGCGGGGGGGAGCAATCAGCCTCAGCATTTT. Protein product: CASSYSAGGSNQPQHF.

In DNA form, the CDR3 reads TGCGCCAGCAGCTCTTCCGGGACAGGGGTCTACGAGCAGTACTTC. Translation gives CASSSSGTGVYEQYF. The J gene is TRBJ2-7, the V gene TRBV5-1; TRBD1 aligns across 10 bases. The CDR3 extends over 15 amino acids. Germline V lookup: CDR1 SGHRS, CDR2 YFSETQ. V lost 3 bases and J lost 3; bases outside the gene matches: 6.

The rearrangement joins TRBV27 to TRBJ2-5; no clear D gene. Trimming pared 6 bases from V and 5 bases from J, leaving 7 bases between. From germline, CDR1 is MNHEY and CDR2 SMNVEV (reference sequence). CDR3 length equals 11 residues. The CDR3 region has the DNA TGTGCCAGCAGCTATCGGGAGACCCAGTACTTC. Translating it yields CASSYRETQYF.

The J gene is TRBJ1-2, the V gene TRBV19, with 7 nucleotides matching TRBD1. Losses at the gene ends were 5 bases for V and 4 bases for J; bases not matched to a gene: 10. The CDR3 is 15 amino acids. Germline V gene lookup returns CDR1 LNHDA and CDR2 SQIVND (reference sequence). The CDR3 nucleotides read TGTGCCAGTAGTCGTCCTCCCGGGACAGTCTATGGCTACACCTTC. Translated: CASSRPPGTVYGYTF. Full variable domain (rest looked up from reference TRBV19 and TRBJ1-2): DGGITQSPKYLFRKEGQNVTLSCEQNLNHDAMYWYRQDPGQGLRLIYYSQIVNDFQKGDIAEGYSVSREKKESFPLTVTSAQKNPTAFYLCASSRPPGTVYGYTFGSGTRLTVV.

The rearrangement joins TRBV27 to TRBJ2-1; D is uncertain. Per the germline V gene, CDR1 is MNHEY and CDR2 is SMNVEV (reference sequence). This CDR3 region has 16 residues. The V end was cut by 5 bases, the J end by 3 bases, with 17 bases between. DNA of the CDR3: TGTGCCAGCAGTCGCACCCGGTCGACCCACTACAATGAGCAGTTCTTC. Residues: CASSRTRSTHYNEQFF.

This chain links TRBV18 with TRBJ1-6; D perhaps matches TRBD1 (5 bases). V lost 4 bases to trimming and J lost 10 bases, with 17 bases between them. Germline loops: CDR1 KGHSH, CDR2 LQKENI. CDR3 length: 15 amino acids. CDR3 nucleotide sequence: TGTGCCAGCTCACGAGAGGGCCCCGCAGGGTCACCCCTCCACTTT. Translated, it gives CASSREGPAGSPLHF. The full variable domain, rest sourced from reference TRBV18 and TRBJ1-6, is NAGVMQNPRHLVRRRGQEARLRCSPMKGHSHVYWYRQLPEEGLKFMVYLQKENIIDESGMPKERFSAEFPKEGPSILRIQQVVRGDSAAYFCASSREGPAGSPLHFGNGTRLTVT.

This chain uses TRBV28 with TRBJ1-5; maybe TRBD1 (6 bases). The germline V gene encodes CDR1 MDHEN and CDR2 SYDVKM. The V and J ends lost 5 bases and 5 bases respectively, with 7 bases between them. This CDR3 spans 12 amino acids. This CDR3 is CASSQGHQPQHF. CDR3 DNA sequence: TGTGCCAGCAGTCAGGGGCATCAGCCCCAGCATTTT.

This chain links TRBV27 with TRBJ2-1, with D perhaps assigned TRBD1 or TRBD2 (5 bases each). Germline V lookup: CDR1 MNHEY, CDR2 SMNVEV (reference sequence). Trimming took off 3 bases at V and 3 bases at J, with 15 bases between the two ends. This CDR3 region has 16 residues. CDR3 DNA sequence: TGTGCCAGCAGTTTGGCCGGGACGGCTTACTACAATGAGCAGTTCTTC. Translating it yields CASSLAGTAYYNEQFF.

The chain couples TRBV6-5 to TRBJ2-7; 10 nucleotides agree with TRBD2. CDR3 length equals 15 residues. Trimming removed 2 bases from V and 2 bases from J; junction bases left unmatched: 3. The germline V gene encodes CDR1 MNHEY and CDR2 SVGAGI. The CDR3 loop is CASSYRSGRAYEQYF. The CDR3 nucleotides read TGTGCCAGCAGTTACCGAAGCGGGAGGGCCTACGAGCAGTACTTC.

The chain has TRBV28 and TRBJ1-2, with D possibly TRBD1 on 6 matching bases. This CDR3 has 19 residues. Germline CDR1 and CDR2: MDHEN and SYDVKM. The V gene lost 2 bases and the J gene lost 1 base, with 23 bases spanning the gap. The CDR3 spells CASSLKVWGPGAYNYGYTF. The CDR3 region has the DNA TGTGCCAGCAGTTTAAAGGTTTGGGGTCCGGGGGCTTATAACTATGGCTACACCTTC.

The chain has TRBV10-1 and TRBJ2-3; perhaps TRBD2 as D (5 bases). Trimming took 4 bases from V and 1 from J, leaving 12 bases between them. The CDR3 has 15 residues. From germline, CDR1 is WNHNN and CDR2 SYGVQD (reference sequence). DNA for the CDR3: TGCGCCAGCAGTGGTAGCGAGGAGGGCACAGATACGCAGTATTTT. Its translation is CASSGSEEGTDTQYF.

The CDR3 nucleotides read TGTGCCAGCAGTTACGCGGGGGCCAACACTGAAGCTTTCTTT. It encodes CASSYAGANTEAFF. The chain combines TRBV6-5 with TRBJ1-1; D perhaps matches TRBD1 (6 bases). Germline loops: CDR1 MNHEY, CDR2 SVGAGI. Trimming removed 2 bases at V and 2 bases at J, with 9 bases between. The CDR3 is made up of 14 amino acids.

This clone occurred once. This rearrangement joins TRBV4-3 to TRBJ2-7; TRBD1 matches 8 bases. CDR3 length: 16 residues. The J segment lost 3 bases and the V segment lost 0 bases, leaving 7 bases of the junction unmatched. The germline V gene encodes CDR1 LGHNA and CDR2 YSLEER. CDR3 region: CASSQDPPGQGYEQYF. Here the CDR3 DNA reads TGCGCCAGCAGCCAAGATCCTCCCGGACAGGGCTACGAGCAGTACTTC.